This is a list of T cell receptor beta chains from one sample in a study of blood T cell repertoires in COVID-19. Method: immunoSEQ multiplex PCR; TCRdb's copy keeps in-frame clones and lacks some. The table includes some 230,000 clones, 70% to 90% detected once. Sample: peripheral blood. The receptors were sampled from a man aged 40-55 years with acute or convalescent COVID-19. Both conserved end residues are part of each CDR3. The order of the fields is CDR3 length, D gene, clone size, V gene, J gene, CDR3 protein, CDR3 DNA. A D gene is named only where the DNA matches it firmly. Clone size is given for some rows only: seen once, a few or many times, or a class if the clone is expanded.

len: 14
d_gene: .
abundance: .
v_gene: TRBV11-1
j_gene: TRBJ2-1
CDR3aa: CASQQLGSYNEQFF
CDR3nt: TGTGCCAGCCAACAACTAGGATCCTACAATGAGCAGTTCTTC

len: 14
d_gene: TRBD1
abundance: .
v_gene: TRBV12-5
j_gene: TRBJ2-3
CDR3aa: CASGGTGRADTQYF
CDR3nt: TGTGCTAGTGGTGGGACAGGGAGGGCAGATACGCAGTATTTT

len: 12
d_gene: .
abundance: .
v_gene: TRBV7-3
j_gene: TRBJ2-2
CDR3aa: CASSFGEGELFF
CDR3nt: TGTGCCAGCAGCTTTGGAGAGGGGGAGCTGTTTTTT

len: 15
d_gene: .
abundance: .
v_gene: TRBV9
j_gene: TRBJ2-2
CDR3aa: CASSVAREDTGELFF
CDR3nt: TGTGCCAGCAGCGTAGCCAGGGAGGACACCGGGGAGCTGTTTTTT

len: 16
d_gene: TRBD1
abundance: .
v_gene: TRBV9
j_gene: TRBJ2-3
CDR3aa: CASSVGPQGAPDTQYF
CDR3nt: TGTGCCAGCAGCGTAGGACCACAGGGGGCCCCAGATACGCAGTATTTT

len: 14
d_gene: .
abundance: once
v_gene: TRBV30
j_gene: TRBJ2-2
CDR3aa: CAWTRQANTGELFF
CDR3nt: TGTGCCTGGACGAGACAGGCGAACACCGGGGAGCTGTTTTTT

len: 14
d_gene: .
abundance: .
v_gene: TRBV7-9
j_gene: TRBJ1-6
CDR3aa: CASSLDGGNSPLHF
CDR3nt: TGTGCCAGCAGCTTAGACGGCGGCAATTCACCCCTCCACTTT

len: 14
d_gene: .
abundance: .
v_gene: TRBV18
j_gene: TRBJ2-3
CDR3aa: CASSLLDSTDTQYF
CDR3nt: TGTGCCAGCTCACTTCTGGACTCCACAGATACGCAGTATTTT

len: 13
d_gene: .
abundance: once
v_gene: TRBV29-1
j_gene: TRBJ2-3
CDR3aa: CSVSGYSTDTQYF
CDR3nt: TGCAGCGTTAGCGGGTATAGCACAGATACGCAGTATTTT

len: 14
d_gene: .
abundance: .
v_gene: TRBV28
j_gene: TRBJ1-1
CDR3aa: CASSLSPGRTEAFF
CDR3nt: TGTGCCAGCAGTTTATCTCCAGGGCGCACTGAAGCTTTCTTT

len: 13
d_gene: .
abundance: once
v_gene: TRBV6-5
j_gene: TRBJ1-1
CDR3aa: CASSYTTGLQAFF
CDR3nt: TGTGCCAGCAGTTACACAACGGGACTTCAGGCTTTCTTT

len: 14
d_gene: TRBD1
abundance: few
v_gene: TRBV6-5
j_gene: TRBJ1-2
CDR3aa: CASTMTGNSGGYTF
CDR3nt: TGTGCCAGCACCATGACAGGGAATTCGGGTGGCTACACCTTC

len: 13
d_gene: .
abundance: .
v_gene: TRBV6-5
j_gene: TRBJ1-1
CDR3aa: CASRQHFGTEAFF
CDR3nt: TGTGCCAGCAGACAGCACTTCGGAACTGAAGCTTTCTTT

len: 13
d_gene: .
abundance: .
v_gene: TRBV2
j_gene: TRBJ1-1
CDR3aa: CASTAGRATEAFF
CDR3nt: TGTGCCAGCACCGCCGGGAGAGCGACTGAAGCTTTCTTT

len: 14
d_gene: .
abundance: .
v_gene: TRBV5-1
j_gene: TRBJ2-7
CDR3aa: CASSSTGVSYEQYF
CDR3nt: TGCGCCAGCAGCTCCACGGGGGTCTCCTACGAGCAGTACTTC

len: 19
d_gene: TRBD2
abundance: once
v_gene: TRBV9
j_gene: TRBJ2-3
CDR3aa: CASSVGLGVVRGGTDTQYF
CDR3nt: TGTGCCAGCAGCGTAGGATTAGGGGTGGTGCGGGGGGGCACAGATACGCAGTATTTT

len: 13
d_gene: .
abundance: .
v_gene: TRBV2
j_gene: TRBJ1-4
CDR3aa: CASSTGRDEKLFF
CDR3nt: TGTGCCAGCAGCACAGGGCGTGATGAAAAACTGTTTTTT

len: 14
d_gene: TRBD2
abundance: few
v_gene: TRBV11-2
j_gene: TRBJ2-1
CDR3aa: CASSPTSGGSEQFF
CDR3nt: TGTGCCAGCAGCCCAACTAGCGGGGGATCTGAGCAGTTCTTC

len: 14
d_gene: .
abundance: .
v_gene: TRBV11-1
j_gene: TRBJ2-7
CDR3aa: CASSLGGGRYEQYF
CDR3nt: TGTGCCAGCAGCTTAGGGGGGGGCCGCTACGAGCAGTACTTC

len: 16
d_gene: TRBD1
abundance: .
v_gene: TRBV7-3
j_gene: TRBJ2-6
CDR3aa: CASSPGTGGGANVLTF
CDR3nt: TGTGCCAGCAGCCCCGGGACAGGCGGTGGGGCCAACGTCCTGACTTTC

len: 14
d_gene: .
abundance: .
v_gene: TRBV2
j_gene: TRBJ2-2
CDR3aa: CATRPGGFTGELFF
CDR3nt: TGTGCCACCCGACCGGGTGGTTTCACCGGGGAGCTGTTTTTT

len: 15
d_gene: TRBD1
abundance: .
v_gene: TRBV3-1/TRBV3-2
j_gene: TRBJ1-1
CDR3aa: CASSQLKTGTTEAFF
CDR3nt: TGTGCCAGCAGCCAATTGAAGACAGGGACAACTGAAGCTTTCTTT

len: 14
d_gene: .
abundance: once
v_gene: TRBV11-2
j_gene: TRBJ2-3
CDR3aa: CASSLGGPGDTQYF
CDR3nt: TGTGCCAGCAGCTTGGGGGGGCCGGGAGATACGCAGTATTTT

len: 17
d_gene: TRBD1
abundance: .
v_gene: TRBV6-1
j_gene: TRBJ1-1
CDR3aa: CASSESDRVGVNTEAFF
CDR3nt: TGTGCCAGCAGTGAATCAGACAGGGTTGGGGTGAACACTGAAGCTTTCTTT

len: 13
d_gene: .
abundance: .
v_gene: TRBV28
j_gene: TRBJ1-5
CDR3aa: CASTDGSDQPQHF
CDR3nt: TGTGCCAGCACCGACGGCAGCGATCAGCCCCAGCATTTT

len: 14
d_gene: TRBD1
abundance: few
v_gene: TRBV18
j_gene: TRBJ1-3
CDR3aa: CASSLQGYGNTIYF
CDR3nt: TGTGCCAGCTCGCTACAGGGGTATGGAAACACCATATATTTT

len: 16
d_gene: .
abundance: .
v_gene: TRBV19
j_gene: TRBJ1-2
CDR3aa: CASRIESGGLGYGYTF
CDR3nt: TGTGCCAGTAGGATAGAGTCGGGGGGGCTCGGCTATGGCTACACCTTC

len: 13
d_gene: .
abundance: .
v_gene: TRBV19
j_gene: TRBJ2-3
CDR3aa: CASSAGGTDTQYF
CDR3nt: TGTGCCAGTAGCGCCGGTGGCACAGATACGCAGTATTTT

len: 14
d_gene: TRBD1
abundance: .
v_gene: TRBV20-1
j_gene: TRBJ1-2
CDR3aa: CSASEQGGDYGYTF
CDR3nt: TGCAGTGCTAGTGAACAGGGGGGTGACTATGGCTACACCTTC

len: 14
d_gene: .
abundance: .
v_gene: TRBV5-1
j_gene: TRBJ1-2
CDR3aa: CASSLLEITYGYTF
CDR3nt: TGCGCCAGCAGCTTGCTTGAGATTACCTATGGCTACACCTTC

len: 15
d_gene: .
abundance: .
v_gene: TRBV18
j_gene: TRBJ1-6
CDR3aa: CASSPRSLENSPLHF
CDR3nt: TGTGCCAGCTCACCAAGGTCACTGGAGAATTCACCCCTCCACTTT

len: 15
d_gene: .
abundance: .
v_gene: TRBV6-1
j_gene: TRBJ2-1
CDR3aa: CASSDRVSSYNEQFF
CDR3nt: TGTGCCAGCAGTGACCGCGTCTCATCCTACAATGAGCAGTTCTTC

len: 15
d_gene: TRBD1
abundance: .
v_gene: TRBV11-3
j_gene: TRBJ2-1
CDR3aa: CASSYDRVTLGEQFF
CDR3nt: TGTGCCAGCAGCTACGACAGGGTGACCCTAGGTGAGCAGTTCTTC

len: 14
d_gene: .
abundance: many
v_gene: TRBV7-9
j_gene: TRBJ2-7
CDR3aa: CASSLVGGSYEQYF
CDR3nt: TGTGCCAGCAGCTTAGTCGGGGGCTCCTACGAGCAGTACTTC

len: 12
d_gene: .
abundance: .
v_gene: TRBV12-3/TRBV12-4
j_gene: TRBJ1-6
CDR3aa: CASSFPNSPLHF
CDR3nt: TGTGCCAGCAGTTTCCCAAATTCACCCCTCCACTTT

len: 15
d_gene: .
abundance: .
v_gene: TRBV28
j_gene: TRBJ1-2
CDR3aa: CASSSVGEANYGYTF
CDR3nt: TGTGCCAGCAGTTCAGTTGGGGAGGCTAACTATGGCTACACCTTC

len: 16
d_gene: TRBD1
abundance: .
v_gene: TRBV19
j_gene: TRBJ2-7
CDR3aa: CASSIPTGQGSYEQYF
CDR3nt: TGTGCCAGTAGTATCCCCACGGGACAGGGGTCCTACGAGCAGTACTTC

len: 12
d_gene: .
abundance: .
v_gene: TRBV12-3/TRBV12-4
j_gene: TRBJ1-2
CDR3aa: CATSPTDNGYTF
CDR3nt: TGTGCCACCAGCCCGACAGATAATGGCTACACCTTC

len: 14
d_gene: .
abundance: .
v_gene: TRBV2
j_gene: TRBJ1-6
CDR3aa: CASSPTQYNSPLHF
CDR3nt: TGTGCCAGCAGCCCAACTCAATATAATTCACCCCTCCACTTT

len: 11
d_gene: .
abundance: .
v_gene: TRBV19
j_gene: TRBJ1-1
CDR3aa: CASLDTGEAFF
CDR3nt: TGTGCCAGCCTTGATACGGGGGAAGCTTTCTTT

len: 11
d_gene: .
abundance: .
v_gene: TRBV2
j_gene: TRBJ1-6
CDR3aa: CASSEGGPLHF
CDR3nt: TGTGCCAGCAGTGAAGGAGGGCCCCTCCACTTT

len: 13
d_gene: .
abundance: .
v_gene: TRBV12-3/TRBV12-4
j_gene: TRBJ2-1
CDR3aa: CASSSRAYNEQFF
CDR3nt: TGTGCCAGCAGTTCCCGTGCCTACAATGAGCAGTTCTTC

len: 15
d_gene: TRBD1
abundance: .
v_gene: TRBV3-1/TRBV3-2
j_gene: TRBJ1-2
CDR3aa: CASSHRDRGRNGYTF
CDR3nt: TGTGCCAGCAGCCACCGGGACAGGGGGAGGAATGGCTACACCTTC

len: 15
d_gene: TRBD1
abundance: .
v_gene: TRBV5-4
j_gene: TRBJ1-2
CDR3aa: CASSFQQGAYDGYTF
CDR3nt: TGTGCCAGCAGCTTCCAACAGGGGGCATACGATGGCTACACCTTC

len: 13
d_gene: .
abundance: .
v_gene: TRBV18
j_gene: TRBJ2-3
CDR3aa: CASSPGEEDTQYF
CDR3nt: TGTGCCAGCTCACCCGGGGAGGAGGATACGCAGTATTTT

len: 12
d_gene: .
abundance: few
v_gene: TRBV27
j_gene: TRBJ2-7
CDR3aa: CASSLTRYEQYF
CDR3nt: TGTGCCAGCAGTTTAACCCGGTACGAGCAGTACTTC

len: 14
d_gene: TRBD1
abundance: few
v_gene: TRBV19
j_gene: TRBJ1-1
CDR3aa: CASSLTGTGEKTFF
CDR3nt: TGTGCCAGTAGTCTAACCGGGACAGGGGAGAAAACTTTCTTT

len: 16
d_gene: TRBD1
abundance: .
v_gene: TRBV6-6
j_gene: TRBJ2-3
CDR3aa: CASSYSDRTSTDTQYF
CDR3nt: TGTGCCAGCAGTTACTCGGACAGGACTAGCACAGATACGCAGTATTTT

len: 15
d_gene: TRBD1
abundance: .
v_gene: TRBV7-3
j_gene: TRBJ2-2
CDR3aa: CASRLDRGGTGELFF
CDR3nt: TGTGCCAGCAGATTGGACAGGGGAGGGACCGGGGAGCTGTTTTTT

len: 15
d_gene: .
abundance: few
v_gene: TRBV27
j_gene: TRBJ1-5
CDR3aa: CASSMRVDSNQPQHF
CDR3nt: TGTGCCAGCAGCATGAGGGTAGATAGCAATCAGCCCCAGCATTTT

len: 14
d_gene: .
abundance: .
v_gene: TRBV15
j_gene: TRBJ2-1
CDR3aa: CATSRDYLYNEQFF
CDR3nt: TGTGCCACCAGCAGAGACTATCTTTACAATGAGCAGTTCTTC

len: 14
d_gene: TRBD1
abundance: .
v_gene: TRBV5-3
j_gene: TRBJ1-6
CDR3aa: CARSHGTGLGPLHF
CDR3nt: TGTGCCAGAAGCCACGGGACAGGTCTAGGACCCCTCCACTTT

len: 12
d_gene: .
abundance: .
v_gene: TRBV29-1
j_gene: TRBJ1-1
CDR3aa: CSVEDGNTEAFF
CDR3nt: TGCAGCGTTGAAGACGGGAACACTGAAGCTTTCTTT

len: 17
d_gene: TRBD2
abundance: .
v_gene: TRBV3-1/TRBV3-2
j_gene: TRBJ2-3
CDR3aa: CASSQLTERERTDTQYF
CDR3nt: TGTGCCAGCAGCCAACTAACCGAGCGGGAGCGCACAGATACGCAGTATTTT

len: 19
d_gene: TRBD1
abundance: .
v_gene: TRBV24-1
j_gene: TRBJ1-6
CDR3aa: CATSDPGQGQSSYNSPLHF
CDR3nt: TGTGCCACCAGTGATCCAGGACAGGGTCAGAGCTCCTATAATTCACCCCTCCACTTT